This T cell receptor (beta chain) was captured by sequencing in a study of T cells in Graves' hyperthyroidism and ophthalmopathy. With duration under 3 months, ophthalmopathy was active: Clinical Activity Score at least 3, NOSPECS at least 4. The diagnostic basis comprised clinical symptoms, serum thyroxine and TRAb, thyroid ultrasound and orbital computed tomography. The CDR3 runs 20 residues. The V segment lost 0 bases and the J segment 1 base; nucleotides outside the gene matches: 15. Germline V gene sequence: CDR1 SGHRS, CDR2 YFSETQ. Amplification yielded TCR beta CDR3 regions, with RNA transcripts as the source. HTBI primers were the set used in a first-round RT-PCR of the TCR CDR3. MiXCR, run by TCRdb on the multiplex PCR reads, gives a single entry per CDR3 protein. The sample yields about 590,000 distinct CDR3 sequences, 14% seen once. In its sample, this clonotype was seen a few times.

The sample taken for sequencing was blood. The J gene is TRBJ2-1, the V gene TRBV5-1; 8 bases match TRBD1. This TCR was recovered from a woman under 30 with Graves' ophthalmopathy. This chain's CDR3 is CASSLVFSLGGQGSYNEQFF. Written as DNA, the CDR3 is TGCGCCAGCAGCTTGGTTTTCTCTCTTGGAGGACAGGGTTCCTACAATGAGCAGTTCTTC. Full variable domain (rest looked up from reference TRBV5-1 and TRBJ2-1): KAGVTQTPRYLIKTRGQQVTLSCSPISGHRSVSWYQQTPGQGLQFLFEYFSETQRNKGNFPGRFSGRQFSNSRSEMNVSTLELGDSALYLCASSLVFSLGGQGSYNEQFFGPGTRLTVL.